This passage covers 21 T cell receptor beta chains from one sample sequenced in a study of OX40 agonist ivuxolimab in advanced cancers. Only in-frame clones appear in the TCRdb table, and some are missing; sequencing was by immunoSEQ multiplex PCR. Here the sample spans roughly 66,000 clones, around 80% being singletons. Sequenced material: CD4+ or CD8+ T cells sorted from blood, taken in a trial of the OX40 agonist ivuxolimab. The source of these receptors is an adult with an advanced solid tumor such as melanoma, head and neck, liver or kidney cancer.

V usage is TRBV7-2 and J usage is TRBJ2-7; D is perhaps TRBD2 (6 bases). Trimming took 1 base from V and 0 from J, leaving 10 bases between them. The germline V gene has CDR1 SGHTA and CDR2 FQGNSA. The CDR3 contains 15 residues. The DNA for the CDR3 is TGTGCCAGCAGCTTAGACTCCGGGAGCTCCTACGAGCAGTACTTC. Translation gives CASSLDSGSSYEQYF.

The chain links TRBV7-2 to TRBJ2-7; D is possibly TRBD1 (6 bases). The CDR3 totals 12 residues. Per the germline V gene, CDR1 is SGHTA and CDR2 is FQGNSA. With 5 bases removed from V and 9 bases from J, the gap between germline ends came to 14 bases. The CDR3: CASSTGQSVQYF. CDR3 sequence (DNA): TGTGCCAGCAGCACGGGACAAAGTGTGCAGTACTTC. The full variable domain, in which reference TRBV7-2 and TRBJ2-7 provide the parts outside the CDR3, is GAGVSQSPSNKVTEKGKDVELRCDPISGHTALYWYRQSLGQGLEFLIYFQGNSAPDKSGLPSDRFSAERTGGSVSTLTIQRTQQEDSAVYLCASSTGQSVQYFGPGTRLTVT.

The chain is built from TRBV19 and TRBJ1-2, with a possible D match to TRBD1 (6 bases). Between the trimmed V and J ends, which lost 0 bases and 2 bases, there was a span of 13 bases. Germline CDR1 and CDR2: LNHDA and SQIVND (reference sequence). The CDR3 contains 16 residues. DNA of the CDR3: TGTGCCAGTAGTATAGAGGTCCAGGGGCTAAACTATGGCTACACCTTC. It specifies CASSIEVQGLNYGYTF.

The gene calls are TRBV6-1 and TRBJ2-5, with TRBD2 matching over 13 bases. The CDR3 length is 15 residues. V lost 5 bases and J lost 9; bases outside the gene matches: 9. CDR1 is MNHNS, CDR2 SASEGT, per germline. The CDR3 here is CASSRTSGGQGAQYF. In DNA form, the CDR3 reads TGTGCCAGCAGTCGGACTAGCGGGGGACAGGGGGCCCAGTACTTC.

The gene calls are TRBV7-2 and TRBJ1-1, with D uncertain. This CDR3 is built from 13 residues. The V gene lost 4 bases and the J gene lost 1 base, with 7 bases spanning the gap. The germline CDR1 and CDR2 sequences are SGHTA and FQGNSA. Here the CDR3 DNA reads TGTGCCAGCAGCTCCGCGGGGAACACTGAAGCTTTCTTT. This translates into CASSSAGNTEAFF.

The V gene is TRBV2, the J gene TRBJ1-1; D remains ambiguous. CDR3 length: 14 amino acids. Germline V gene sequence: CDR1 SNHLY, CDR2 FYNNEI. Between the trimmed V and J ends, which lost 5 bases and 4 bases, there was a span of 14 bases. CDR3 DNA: TGTGCCAGCAGTCCCTACCTGGGCCGCACTGAAGCTTTCTTT. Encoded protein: CASSPYLGRTEAFF.

CDR3 DNA sequence: TGTGCCTGGACCGGTAACTTAGGGGATACGCAGTATTTT. Its protein is CAWTGNLGDTQYF. The chain joins TRBV30 to TRBJ2-3; D is unclear. Germline values: CDR1 GTSNPN, CDR2 SVGIG (reference sequence). The CDR3 has 13 residues. V was shortened by 4 bases and J by 6 bases, with 14 bases between the two germline ends.

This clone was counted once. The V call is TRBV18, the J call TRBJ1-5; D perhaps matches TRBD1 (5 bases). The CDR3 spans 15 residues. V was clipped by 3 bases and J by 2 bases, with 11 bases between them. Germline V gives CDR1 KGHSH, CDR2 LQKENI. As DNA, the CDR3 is TGTGCCAGCTCACCCCAGGGAGGGGGCAATCAGCCCCAGCATTTT. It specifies CASSPQGGGNQPQHF. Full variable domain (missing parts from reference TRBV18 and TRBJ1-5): NAGVMQNPRHLVRRRGQEARLRCSPMKGHSHVYWYRQLPEEGLKFMVYLQKENIIDESGMPKERFSAEFPKEGPSILRIQQVVRGDSAAYFCASSPQGGGNQPQHFGDGTRLSIL.

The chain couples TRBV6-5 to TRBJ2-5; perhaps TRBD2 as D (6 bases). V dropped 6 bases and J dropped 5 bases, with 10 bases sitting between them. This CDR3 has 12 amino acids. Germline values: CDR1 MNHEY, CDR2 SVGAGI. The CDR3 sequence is CASRGGGETQYF. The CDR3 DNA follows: TGTGCCAGCAGGGGAGGAGGGGAGACCCAGTACTTC.

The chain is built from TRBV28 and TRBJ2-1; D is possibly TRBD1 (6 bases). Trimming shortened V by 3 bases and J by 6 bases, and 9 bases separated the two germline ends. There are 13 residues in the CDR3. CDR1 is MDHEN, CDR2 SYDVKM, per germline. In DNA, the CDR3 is TGTGCCAGCAGTTTTTCGGACAGCAATGAGCAGTTCTTC. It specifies CASSFSDSNEQFF.

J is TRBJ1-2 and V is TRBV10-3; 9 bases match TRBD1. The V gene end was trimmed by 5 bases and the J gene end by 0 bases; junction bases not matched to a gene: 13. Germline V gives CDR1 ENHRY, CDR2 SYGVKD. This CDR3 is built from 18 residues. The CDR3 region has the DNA TGTGCCATCAGTAAAAGTGGACAGGGGAACACACCTAACTATGGCTACACCTTC. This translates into CAISKSGQGNTPNYGYTF.

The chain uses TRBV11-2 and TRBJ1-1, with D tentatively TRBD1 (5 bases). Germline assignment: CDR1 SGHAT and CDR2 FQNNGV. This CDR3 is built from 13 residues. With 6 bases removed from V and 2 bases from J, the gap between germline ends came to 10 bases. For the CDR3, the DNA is TGTGCCAGCAGAGCGACAGTCAACACTGAAGCTTTCTTT. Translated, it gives CASRATVNTEAFF.

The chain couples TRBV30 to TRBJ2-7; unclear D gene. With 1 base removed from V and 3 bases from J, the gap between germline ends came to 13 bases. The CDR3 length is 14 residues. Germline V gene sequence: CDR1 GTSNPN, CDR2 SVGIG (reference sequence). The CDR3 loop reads CAWSGSPSIYEQYF. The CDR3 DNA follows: TGTGCCTGGAGTGGCTCACCGAGCATCTACGAGCAGTACTTC.

The CDR3 region has the DNA TGTGCCAGTAGTAGTTCGGGACAGGGCTACGAGCAGTACTTC. Translation gives CASSSSGQGYEQYF. The chain links TRBV19 to TRBJ2-7; 9 nucleotides align to TRBD1. The CDR3 is made up of 14 amino acids. The J segment lost 3 bases and the V segment lost 4 bases, leaving 4 bases of the junction unmatched. Germline CDR1 reads LNHDA; CDR2 reads SQIVND (reference sequence).

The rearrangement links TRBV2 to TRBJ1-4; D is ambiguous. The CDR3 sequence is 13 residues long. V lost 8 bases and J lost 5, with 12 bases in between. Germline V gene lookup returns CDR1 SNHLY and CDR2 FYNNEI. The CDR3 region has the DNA TGTGCCAGCGGCCGAGGAGCAAATGAAAAACTGTTTTTT. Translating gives CASGRGANEKLFF. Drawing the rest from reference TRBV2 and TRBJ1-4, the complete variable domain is EPEVTQTPSHQVTQMGQEVILRCVPISNHLYFYWYRQILGQKVEFLVSFYNNEISEKSEIFDDQFSVERPDGSNFTLKIRSTKLEDSAMYFCASGRGANEKLFFGSGTQLSVL.

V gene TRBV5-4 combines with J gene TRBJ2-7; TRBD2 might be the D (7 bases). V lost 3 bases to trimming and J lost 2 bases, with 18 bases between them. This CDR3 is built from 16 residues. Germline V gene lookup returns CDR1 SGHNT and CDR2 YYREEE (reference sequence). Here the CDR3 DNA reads TGTGCCAGCAGCTGGGGAGGGGGGCTAGCTACCTACGAGCAGTACTTC. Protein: CASSWGGGLATYEQYF.

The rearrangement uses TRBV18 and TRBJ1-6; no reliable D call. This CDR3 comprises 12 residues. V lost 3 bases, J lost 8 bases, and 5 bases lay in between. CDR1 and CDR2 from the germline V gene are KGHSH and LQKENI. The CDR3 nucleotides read TGTGCCAGCTCACCCGGGGATTCACCCCTCCACTTT. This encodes CASSPGDSPLHF.

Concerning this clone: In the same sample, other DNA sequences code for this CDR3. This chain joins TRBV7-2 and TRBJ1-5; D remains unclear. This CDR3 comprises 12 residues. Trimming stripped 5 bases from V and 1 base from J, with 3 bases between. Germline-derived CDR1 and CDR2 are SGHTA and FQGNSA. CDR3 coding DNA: TGTGCCAGCAGCCTGAGCAATCAGCCCCAGCATTTT. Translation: CASSLSNQPQHF.

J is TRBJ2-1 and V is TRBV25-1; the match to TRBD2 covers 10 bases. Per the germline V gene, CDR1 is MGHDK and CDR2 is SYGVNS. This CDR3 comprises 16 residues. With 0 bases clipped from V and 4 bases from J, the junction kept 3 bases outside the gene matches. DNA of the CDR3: TGTGCCAGCAGTGAATATCGGACTAGCGGTTACAATGAGCAGTTCTTC. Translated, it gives CASSEYRTSGYNEQFF.

The chain's CDR3 is CASTPGQMNTEAFF. CDR3 bases: TGTGCCAGCACTCCGGGACAGATGAACACTGAAGCTTTCTTT. V and J are TRBV5-4 and TRBJ1-1, with 7 bases identical to TRBD1. This CDR3 comprises 14 residues. Germline trimming cut 6 bases from V and 0 bases from J; bases unmatched to any gene: 5. From germline, CDR1 is SGHNT and CDR2 YYREEE (reference sequence).

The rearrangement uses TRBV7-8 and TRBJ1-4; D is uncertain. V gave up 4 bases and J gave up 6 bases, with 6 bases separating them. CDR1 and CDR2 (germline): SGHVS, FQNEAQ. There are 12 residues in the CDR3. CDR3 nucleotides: TGTGCCAGCAGCTCCCTCGATGAAAAACTGTTTTTT. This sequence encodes CASSSLDEKLFF.